The clone carrying this T cell receptor beta chain showed up just a few times. Its antigen is not known. Investigators excluded patients with uncontrolled infection, other autoimmune disease, pregnancy or lactation. On the basis of clinical symptoms, serum thyroxine and TRAb, thyroid ultrasound and orbital computed tomography, diagnoses were made. This sample is part of a study of T cells in Graves' hyperthyroidism and ophthalmopathy. V lost 6 bases, J lost 3 bases, and 13 bases stayed unmatched. This CDR3 has 16 amino acids. CDR1 SQVTM and CDR2 ANQGSEA come from the germline V gene. Study-level points and caveats: Ophthalmopathy onset followed model prediction by a median roughly 6 months. Blood also contained most expanded thyroid clonotypes above 0.001.

Authors of the study amplified TCR beta CDR3 regions from RNA transcripts. The primer set for the first-round RT-PCR of the TCR CDR3 was HTBI. One entry per CDR3 protein results from TCRdb running MiXCR on the multiplex PCR reads. Among 490,000 or so distinct CDR3 sequences listed, approximately 49% were seen once. The sequence derives from an adult woman with Graves' disease, either hyperthyroidism or ophthalmopathy (not recorded which). Material for sequencing was peripheral blood or thyroid tissue (not recorded which). This chain uses TRBV29-1 with TRBJ1-2; TRBD1 matches 10 bases. Written as DNA, the CDR3 is TGCAGCGTCAACAAACCCGGGACAGGGGATCACTATGGCTACACCTTC. This gives the protein CSVNKPGTGDHYGYTF.